This entry describes one T cell receptor (beta chain). One end of the junction fails to match germline, which may point to a read error. The authors' processing: Reference gene primer amplification gave estimated nucleated cell counts. The protocol was immunoSEQ multiplex PCR, while the TCRdb copy is restricted to in-frame clones and leaves out a portion. Clone size and V and J calls were adopted from that table, with D and trimming inferred from the DNA. Of fewer than 300,000 clones listed, roughly 92% are singletons. Enrollment of patients from Seattle took place during active infection, with longitudinal follow-up. This entry belongs to a study of blood T cell repertoires in COVID-19. Study background: Specimens from acute and convalescent COVID-19 originated in the United States, Italy and Spain.

Germline V lookup: CDR1 MNHNS, CDR2 SASEGT. The length of the CDR3 is 13 residues. The TCR originated in a woman in her 30s with COVID-19, enrolled during active disease. The gene calls are TRBV6-1 and TRBJ1-5; D possibly corresponds to TRBD1 (5 bases). Sequenced: peripheral blood. CDR3 nucleotides: TGTGCCAGCAGAGAAGACAGTCATCAGCCCCAGCATTTT. It specifies CASREDSHQPQHF.